The 19 T cell receptor beta chains given below trace back to one sample, sequenced in a study of blood T cell repertoires in COVID-19. Assay used: immunoSEQ multiplex PCR; TCRdb lists only in-frame clones, some missing. The repertoire holds under 300,000 clones, about 88% seen once, with around 2.2% in the top ten. The sequenced sample was peripheral blood. The receptors were sampled from a woman in her 40s who had recovered from COVID-19.

The chain recombines TRBV27 with TRBJ2-7; 8 nucleotides align to TRBD1. This CDR3 contains 14 residues. Germline assignment: CDR1 MNHEY and CDR2 SMNVEV (reference sequence). V dropped 3 bases and J dropped 6; count of bases not matched to a gene: 7. The CDR3: CASSFADRGFEQYF. CDR3 coding DNA: TGTGCCAGCAGTTTCGCAGACAGGGGTTTCGAGCAGTACTTC.

This clone was detected once. The V call is TRBV4-2, the J call TRBJ2-4, with a tentative D call TRBD1 (5 bases). V dropped 1 base and J dropped 5 bases, with 12 bases sitting between them. The CDR3 length is 15 residues. Germline CDR1 is LGHNA and CDR2 is YNFKEQ. CDR3 nucleotide sequence: TGTGCCAGCAGCCAAGTTGGGTGGGGCGAAAACATTCAGTACTTC. This codes for CASSQVGWGENIQYF.

The V call is TRBV3-1 (or the pseudogene TRBV3-2), the J call TRBJ2-3; 12 bases line up with TRBD1. The CDR3 has 20 residues. V trimming: 3 bases; J trimming: 0 bases; junction bases outside the gene matches: 13. CDR1 LGHDT and CDR2 YNNKEL come from the germline V gene (reference sequence). The CDR3 DNA sequence: TGTGCCAGCAGCCATACCGGGACAGGGGGCCACCGATCTAGCACAGATACGCAGTATTTT. Translation gives CASSHTGTGGHRSSTDTQYF.

This clone was observed a single time. The chain carries TRBV19 and TRBJ1-2, with 8 positions matching TRBD1. CDR3 length: 14 amino acids. Germline lookup yields CDR1 LNHDA and CDR2 SQIVND (reference sequence). With V trimmed by 1 base and J by 6 bases, 4 bases remained unmatched. CDR3 sequence reads: CASSIGAGGDGYTF. CDR3 DNA sequence: TGTGCCAGTAGTATAGGGGCAGGGGGCGATGGCTACACCTTC.

This chain connects TRBV12-3 or TRBV12-4 to TRBJ1-6; unclear D gene. The CDR3 has 12 amino acids. Trimming left V 4 bases short and J 7 bases short, with 5 bases between. CDR3 loop: CASSSQNSPLHF. CDR3 DNA sequence: TGTGCCAGCAGTTCCCAGAATTCACCCCTCCACTTT.

The V call is TRBV18, the J call TRBJ2-2, with 14 bases matching TRBD2. The CDR3 covers 16 residues. V gave up 0 bases and J gave up 6 bases; unmatched junction bases: 0. Germline V gene data show CDR1 as KGHSH and CDR2 as LQKENI. The CDR3 loop is CASSPPGLAGAGELFF. Written as DNA, the CDR3 is TGTGCCAGCTCACCACCGGGACTAGCGGGGGCCGGGGAGCTGTTTTTT.

The V call is TRBV6-5, the J call TRBJ1-2; D is undetermined. The CDR3 runs to 14 residues. Germline V gene lookup returns CDR1 MNHEY and CDR2 SVGAGI. V lost 6 bases, J lost 4 bases, and 15 bases lay in between. CDR3 in amino acids: CASSPPPGGYGYTF. The CDR3 DNA sequence: TGTGCCAGCAGCCCCCCCCCGGGAGGCTATGGCTACACCTTC.

The chain has TRBV7-3 and TRBJ2-1; TRBD2 might be the D (6 bases). The CDR3 sequence is 13 residues long. Germline loops: CDR1 SGHTA, CDR2 FQGTGA. V was trimmed by 4 bases and J by 9 bases, leaving 13 bases between them. Here the CDR3 DNA reads TGTGCCAGCAGCTCCCGACTAGGCGGTGAGCAGTTCTTC. Its translation: CASSSRLGGEQFF.

The V gene is TRBV19, the J gene TRBJ1-2; TRBD1 aligns across 7 bases. The CDR3 runs to 13 residues. Germline lookup yields CDR1 LNHDA and CDR2 SQIVND (reference sequence). The DNA of the CDR3 is TGTGCTTGCACCTGGGCAGGGGGATATGGCTACACCTTC. It yields the protein CACTWAGGYGYTF. Supplemented by reference TRBV19 and TRBJ1-2, the full variable domain reads DGGITQSPKYLFRKEGQNVTLSCEQNLNHDAMYWYRQDPGQGLRLIYYSQIVNDFQKGDIAEGYSVSREKKESFPLTVTSAQKNPTAFYLCACTWAGGYGYTFGSGTRLTVV.

The chain joins TRBV18 to TRBJ1-5; TRBD1 agrees at 9 bases. This CDR3 comprises 15 residues. Looked up from germline, CDR1 is KGHSH and CDR2 is LQKENI. With 5 bases clipped from V and 4 bases from J, the junction kept 6 bases outside the gene matches. CDR3 sequence: CASSATGGGNQPQHF. The CDR3 nucleotides are TGTGCCAGCTCAGCTACAGGGGGCGGGAATCAGCCCCAGCATTTT.

The rearrangement uses TRBV11-2 and TRBJ2-7; weak D call: TRBD1 (6 bases). V gave up 4 bases and J gave up 2 bases, with 9 bases separating them. This CDR3 has 13 amino acids. The germline V gene has CDR1 SGHAT and CDR2 FQNNGV. The chain's CDR3 is CASSSRQAYEQYF. DNA for the CDR3: TGTGCCAGCAGCTCGCGACAGGCCTACGAGCAGTACTTC.

There are a few counts of this clone. The rearrangement uses TRBV15 and TRBJ2-7; possible D gene TRBD1, 6 bases. V was trimmed by 5 bases and J by 0 bases, leaving 8 bases between them. Germline CDR1 and CDR2: LNHNV and YYDKDF (reference sequence). CDR3 length: 13 residues. The CDR3 sequence is CATSSGASYEQYF. CDR3 coding DNA: TGTGCCACCAGCTCAGGGGCCTCCTACGAGCAGTACTTC.

The chain links TRBV9 to TRBJ2-7, with TRBD2 identical over 7 bases. Germline values: CDR1 SGDLS, CDR2 YYNGEE. The V segment lost 0 bases and the J segment 0 bases; nucleotides outside the gene matches: 9. The CDR3 is 17 amino acids. The CDR3 nucleotides read TGTGCCAGCAGCGTAGGAGCTTGGCGGGAGTACTCCTACGAGCAGTACTTC. Protein: CASSVGAWREYSYEQYF.

CDR3: CATSAPGQGTYEQYF. CDR3 in DNA: TGTGCCACCAGTGCCCCCGGACAGGGGACCTACGAGCAGTACTTC. The V call is TRBV24-1, the J call TRBJ2-7; the match to TRBD1 covers 9 bases. Germline V gives CDR1 KGHDR, CDR2 SFDVKD. Trimming cost V 5 bases and J 2 bases; bases outside gene matches: 6. This CDR3 contains 15 residues.

The genes are TRBV2 and TRBJ2-7; TRBD1 agrees at 9 bases. V was clipped by 6 bases and J by 0 bases; unmatched bases: 6. This CDR3 contains 15 residues. Looked up from germline, CDR1 is SNHLY and CDR2 is FYNNEI. CDR3 nucleotides: TGTGCCAGCAGAATAGCGACAGGGGGCTCCTACGAGCAGTACTTC. This gives the protein CASRIATGGSYEQYF.

This chain uses TRBV25-1 with TRBJ2-1, with 12 positions matching TRBD2. From germline, CDR1 is MGHDK and CDR2 SYGVNS. This CDR3 has 17 residues. The V gene end was trimmed by 3 bases and the J gene end by 8 bases; junction bases not matched to a gene: 11. The CDR3: CASSDILLAGGEDEQFF. CDR3 DNA: TGTGCCAGCAGTGACATACTACTAGCGGGAGGTGAGGATGAGCAGTTCTTC.

The chain carries TRBV3-1 (or the pseudogene TRBV3-2) and TRBJ1-4, with 9 bases fitting TRBD1. CDR1 is LGHDT, CDR2 YNNKEL, per germline (reference sequence). V gave up 1 base and J gave up 11 bases; unmatched junction bases: 5. The CDR3 is 14 amino acids. The CDR3 bases are TGTGCCAGCAGCCAAGGGGACAGGGTGAACAAACTGTTTTTT. It yields the protein CASSQGDRVNKLFF.

The chain joins TRBV12-3 or TRBV12-4 to TRBJ2-4; TRBD2 is a possible D gene (5 bases). V was clipped by 10 bases and J by 9 bases, with 19 bases between them. This CDR3 region has 13 residues. CDR3 loop: CATRWGEAGIQYF. CDR3 nucleotide sequence: TGTGCCACCCGTTGGGGAGAGGCGGGCATTCAGTACTTC.

The CDR3 DNA reads as TGTGCCAGCAGCTTAGGGGGTTTGGGAGAGGAGCAGTACTTC. As protein: CASSLGGLGEEQYF. The chain combines TRBV7-9 with TRBJ2-7; a possible D gene is TRBD2 (5 bases). The V end was cut by 1 base, the J end by 7 bases, with 14 bases between. This CDR3 spans 14 amino acids. CDR1 is SEHNR and CDR2 is FQNEAQ in the germline V gene (reference sequence).